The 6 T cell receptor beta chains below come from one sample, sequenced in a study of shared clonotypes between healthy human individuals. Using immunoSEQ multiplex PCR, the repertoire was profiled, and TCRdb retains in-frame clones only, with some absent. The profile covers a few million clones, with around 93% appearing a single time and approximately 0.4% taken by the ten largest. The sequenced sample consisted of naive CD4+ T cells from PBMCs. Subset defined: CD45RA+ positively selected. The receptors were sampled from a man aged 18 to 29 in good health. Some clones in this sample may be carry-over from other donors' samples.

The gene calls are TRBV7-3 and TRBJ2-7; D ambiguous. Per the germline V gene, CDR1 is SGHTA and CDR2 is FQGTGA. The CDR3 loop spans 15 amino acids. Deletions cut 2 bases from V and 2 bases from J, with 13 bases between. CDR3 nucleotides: TGTGCCAGCAGCTTATCCGGCGGAACTCCCTACGAGCAGTACTTC. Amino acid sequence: CASSLSGGTPYEQYF.

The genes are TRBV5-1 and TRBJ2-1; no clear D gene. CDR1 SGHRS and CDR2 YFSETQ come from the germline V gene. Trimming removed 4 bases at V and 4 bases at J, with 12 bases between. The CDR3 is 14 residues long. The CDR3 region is CASSPLSGYNEQFF. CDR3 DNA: TGCGCCAGCAGCCCTCTGTCCGGTTACAATGAGCAGTTCTTC.

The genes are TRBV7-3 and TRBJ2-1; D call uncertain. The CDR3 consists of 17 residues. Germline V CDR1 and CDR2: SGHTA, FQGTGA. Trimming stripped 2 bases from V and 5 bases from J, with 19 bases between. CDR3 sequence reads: CASSLLSGMASNNEQFF. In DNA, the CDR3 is TGTGCCAGCAGCTTACTTTCGGGTATGGCCTCAAACAATGAGCAGTTCTTC.

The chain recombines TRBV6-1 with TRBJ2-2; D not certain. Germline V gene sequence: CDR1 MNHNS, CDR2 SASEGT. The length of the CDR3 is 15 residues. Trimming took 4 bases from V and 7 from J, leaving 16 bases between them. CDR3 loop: CASSARLFEFGELFF. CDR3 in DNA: TGTGCCAGCAGTGCCCGATTGTTCGAGTTCGGGGAGCTGTTTTTT.

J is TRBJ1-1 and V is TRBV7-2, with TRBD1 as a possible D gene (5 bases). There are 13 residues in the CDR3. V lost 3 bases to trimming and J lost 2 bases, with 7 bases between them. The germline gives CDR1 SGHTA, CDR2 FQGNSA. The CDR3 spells CASSFGGNTEAFF. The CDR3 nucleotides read TGTGCCAGCAGCTTCGGGGGTAACACTGAAGCTTTCTTT. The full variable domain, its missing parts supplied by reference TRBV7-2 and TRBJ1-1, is GAGVSQSPSNKVTEKGKDVELRCDPISGHTALYWYRQSLGQGLEFLIYFQGNSAPDKSGLPSDRFSAERTGGSVSTLTIQRTQQEDSAVYLCASSFGGNTEAFFGQGTRLTVV.

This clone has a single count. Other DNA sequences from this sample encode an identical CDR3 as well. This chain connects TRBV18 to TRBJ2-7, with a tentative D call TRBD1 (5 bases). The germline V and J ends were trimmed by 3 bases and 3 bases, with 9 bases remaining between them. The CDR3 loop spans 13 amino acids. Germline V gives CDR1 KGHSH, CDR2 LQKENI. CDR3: CASSPGLDYEQYF. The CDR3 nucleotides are TGTGCCAGCTCACCGGGGCTAGACTACGAGCAGTACTTC.